This T cell receptor beta chain derives from a study of chemoradiotherapy in HPV16-positive cancers. Study details: Candidate HPV-specific clones and shared TCR motifs came from two HPV16-positive patients. General study results and limits: During treatment, candidate HPV-specific clones and E7-related motifs expanded in tumor.

TCRdb's table, derived via immunoSEQ multiplex PCR, lists solely in-frame clones and lacks some. The profile shows 6,000 to 8,000 clones, roughly 80% of them singletons. Germline V gives CDR1 SEHNR, CDR2 FQNEAQ (reference sequence). V lost 5 bases and J lost 7, with 17 bases in between. This CDR3 is built from 14 residues. As regards this clone: Its specificity is unknown.

This sequence was found in a human donor with HPV-associated anogenital cancer. Sequenced material: blood, taken from a patient who underwent chemoradiotherapy. This sequence joins TRBV7-9 and TRBJ1-1, with D perhaps TRBD1 (6 bases). This chain's CDR3 is CASSRGGWSLEAFF. The CDR3 DNA reads TGTGCCAGCAGCCGAGGGGGTTGGTCACTTGAAGCTTTCTTT.